Following are 22 T cell receptor beta chains from one sample sequenced in a study of monozygotic twins with inflammatory bowel disease. Reanalyzing the 5' RACE reads, TCRdb keeps one entry per CDR3 protein, without DNA. The sample includes 300,000 to 450,000 distinct CDR3 sequences. The material sequenced was blood. The receptors originated from a human donor with ulcerative colitis or Crohn's disease, or a healthy co-twin of an affected twin (not recorded which).

The V gene is TRBV4-1, the J gene TRBJ2-1. There are 12 residues in the CDR3. The germline V gene has CDR1 MGHRA and CDR2 YSYEKL. This chain's CDR3 is CASSQDNVEQFF.

The CDR3: CASSLDGGRQETQYF. This rearrangement joins TRBV7-2 to TRBJ2-5; no DNA is available, so the TRBD1 call from TCRdb remains unchecked. The CDR3 runs to 15 residues. Germline values: CDR1 SGHTA, CDR2 FQGNSA.

V and J are TRBV7-2 and TRBJ1-4. Germline V gene lookup returns CDR1 SGHTA and CDR2 FQGNSA. This CDR3 comprises 15 residues. CDR3 in amino acids: CASSLALGRNEKLFF.

This chain uses TRBV4-1 with TRBJ1-2. The CDR3 totals 12 residues. Germline lookup yields CDR1 MGHRA and CDR2 YSYEKL. CDR3 amino acids: CASSQNLGGYTF.

V usage is TRBV24-1 and J usage is TRBJ2-1; the TCRdb call, TRBD2, lacks DNA for checking. This CDR3 region has 14 residues. CDR1 and CDR2 (germline): KGHDR, SFDVKD. The CDR3 loop reads CATSATRTSGEQFF.

CDR3 in amino acids: CASSPQGLPAGLFF. V is TRBV7-2 and J is TRBJ1-4; TCRdb's D call, TRBD1, is unchecked because there is no DNA. The length of the CDR3 is 14 residues. Germline CDR1 reads SGHTA; CDR2 reads FQGNSA.

The V gene is TRBV6-2 or TRBV6-3, the J gene TRBJ2-7; there is no DNA to check the TCRdb D call of TRBD1. Per the germline V gene, CDR1 is MNHEY and CDR2 is SVGEGT. This CDR3 has 15 residues. The CDR3: CASSYSTGNIHEQYF.

The chain recombines TRBV7-2 with TRBJ1-2. This CDR3 has 13 residues. Germline values: CDR1 SGHTA, CDR2 FQGNSA. The CDR3 reads CASSLAASYGYTF.

The genes are TRBV7-3 and TRBJ2-7; TCRdb gives TRBD1 as the D gene, but with no DNA this cannot be confirmed. Germline V CDR1 and CDR2: SGHTA, FQGTGA. The CDR3 runs 14 residues. CDR3: CASSNGPGGYEQYF.

The chain carries TRBV19 and TRBJ1-4; TCRdb reports TRBD1, a call that lacks DNA to check it against. Germline assignment: CDR1 LNHDA and CDR2 SQIVND (reference sequence). CDR3 length: 15 amino acids. The CDR3 sequence is CASSIWTGWQEKLFF. Supplemented by reference TRBV19 and TRBJ1-4, the full variable domain reads DGGITQSPKYLFRKEGQNVTLSCEQNLNHDAMYWYRQDPGQGLRLIYYSQIVNDFQKGDIAEGYSVSREKKESFPLTVTSAQKNPTAFYLCASSIWTGWQEKLFFGSGTQLSVL.

V usage is TRBV7-6 and J usage is TRBJ2-1. The germline CDR1 and CDR2 sequences are SGHVS and FNYEAQ. CDR3 length: 16 amino acids. CDR3 protein: CASSLQLQSSYNEQFF.

This chain's CDR3 is CASSFPLGLSYEQYF. This sequence joins TRBV5-6 and TRBJ2-7; the TCRdb call, TRBD2, lacks DNA for checking. In germline, CDR1 is SGHDT, CDR2 YYEEEE. This CDR3 contains 15 residues.

The chain couples TRBV20-1 to TRBJ1-2; TCRdb proposes TRBD1, but this gene call is untestable without DNA. The CDR3 extends over 15 amino acids. From germline, CDR1 is DFQATT and CDR2 SNEGSKA (reference sequence). The CDR3 protein is CSATIQGVRVDGYTF.

The genes are TRBV12-3 or TRBV12-4 and TRBJ1-5; the TRBD1 assignment by TCRdb is unverifiable without DNA. The CDR3 is made up of 14 amino acids. The CDR3 sequence: CASSSTGDGKPQHF.

The chain carries TRBV6-5 and TRBJ2-7. CDR1 is MNHEY and CDR2 is SVGAGI in the germline V gene. The CDR3 loop spans 12 amino acids. CDR3 region: CASRTLSYEQYF.

The V and J genes are TRBV20-1 and TRBJ2-3; TCRdb proposes TRBD2, but this gene call is untestable without DNA. Germline CDR1 and CDR2: DFQATT and SNEGSKA (reference sequence). The CDR3 is 14 amino acids. Here the CDR3 reads CSARTSGAVDTQYF.

This sequence joins TRBV10-3 and TRBJ2-1; TCRdb designates TRBD1, a call that cannot be tested without DNA. Germline CDR1 is ENHRY and CDR2 is SYGVKD. The CDR3 has 12 residues. CDR3 region: CALGTGGNEQFF.

The V and J genes are TRBV5-5 and TRBJ2-2; the D call from TCRdb, TRBD1, cannot be confirmed without DNA. This CDR3 has 13 amino acids. Germline CDR1 SGHKS, CDR2 YYEKEE (reference sequence). CDR3 region: CASRHRVTGELFF. Drawing the rest from reference TRBV5-5 and TRBJ2-2, the complete variable domain is DAGVTQSPTHLIKTRGQQVTLRCSPISGHKSVSWYQQVLGQGPQFIFQYYEKEERGRGNFPDRFSARQFPNYSSELNVNALLLGDSALYLCASRHRVTGELFFGEGSRLTVL.

The CDR3 spells CASTTTGQVGVIPPNNEQYF. The V gene is TRBV19, the J gene TRBJ2-7; the D call of TRBD1 rests on TCRdb alone, since no DNA is present to check it. Germline loops: CDR1 LNHDA, CDR2 SQIVND (reference sequence). The CDR3 contains 20 residues.

The chain uses TRBV29-1 and TRBJ2-5. The CDR3 extends over 12 amino acids. The germline CDR1 and CDR2 sequences are SQVTM and ANQGSEA. CDR3 region: CSADLGQETQYF. Full variable domain (remainder filled in from reference TRBV29-1 and TRBJ2-5): SAVISQKPSRDICQRGTSLTIQCQVDSQVTMMFWYRQQPGQSLTLIATANQGSEATYESGFVIDKFPISRPNLTFSTLTVSNMSPEDSSIYLCSADLGQETQYFGPGTRLLVL.

CDR3 protein: CAISEAGTGSYEQYF. This chain uses TRBV10-3 with TRBJ2-7; lacking DNA, the TRBD2 call made by TCRdb goes unchecked. CDR1 ENHRY and CDR2 SYGVKD come from the germline V gene. This CDR3 region has 15 residues.

This chain connects TRBV19 to TRBJ2-5. The CDR3 sequence is 15 residues long. CDR1 and CDR2 from the germline V gene are LNHDA and SQIVND (reference sequence). This chain's CDR3 is CASSNTADLQETQYF.